Reported below is one T cell receptor beta chain. It has no known antigen specificity. Per-base qualities were not stored, and no clone one base away is much larger. These data are taken from a study of shared clonotypes between healthy human individuals (dated by TCRdb to 2018 to 2020). Background for the entire study: The cohort included a few men and a couple of women between 18 and 49 years of age. For each donor, three plates each were used for CD4 naive and CD4 memory, two plates were used for CD8 naive, and one plate was used for CD8 memory. To estimate repertoire size and how much clonotype sharing occurs between individuals, the study deeply sequenced the blood TCR repertoires of five or six healthy adults. To increase sequencing depth and limit assay-specific biases, different laboratories used diverse techniques to prepare libraries and sequence TCR repertoires. Per donor, leukapheresis produced somewhere between about 0.94 and 9 billion PBMCs.

Counted from cysteine to phenylalanine, this CDR3 has 11 amino acids. Only the CDR3 DNA stays, 33 bases, in frame from base 1. The germline V gene specifies MRHNA as CDR1 and SNTAGT as CDR2. The V and J ends are trimmed by 6 bases and 4 bases, leaving 4 bases between them. Using the deep immunoSEQ assay, multiplex PCR amplified TCR CDR3 regions from genomic DNA. Genomic DNA extracted from each cell subset was distributed evenly over all wells of several immunoSEQ 96-well plates, and each plate served as one replicate. Each replicate PCR for sorted subsets received about 220 ng genomic DNA, equal to roughly 29,000 T cell genomes. Purified libraries were measured with a Qubit 3.0 fluorometer, size-checked on a Bioanalyzer 2100, and measured again with the KAPA Library Quantification kit. A separate single-read 150-cycle Illumina NextSeq 550 flow cell was used to sequence each immunoSEQ 96-well plate. Regarding the original processing steps: The immunoSEQ output contained only junctional sequences without quality scores, so filtering could not match that applied to full-length reads. To assign V/J genes and CDR3, sequences were annotated against IMGT germline references using PyIR, a Python wrapper for IgBLAST v1.9. Reads with weak V/J assignments (E-value above 1e-6), missing CDR3, stop codons, out-of-frame junctions, or ambiguous translated residues were removed. A V3J clonotype was defined by an identical inferred V gene, J gene, and CDR3 amino acid sequence. Percentage overlap between repertoires was calculated by dividing the number of shared unique clonotypes by the size of the smaller repertoire. RTK rarefaction, the Chao1 estimator, and Recon v2.1 estimates of unobserved clonotypes were used to assess repertoire richness. Generation probabilities were computed with OLGA for all TCRbeta clonotypes obtained by the gDNA method from several donors. TCRdb carries this immuneACCESS record with in-frame sequences only. Its versions omit some clonotypes, under half of them owing to an unresolved V gene in the studies checked, with the rest unexplained. V and J calls and clone size are as listed in that table; D and trimming were resolved from the DNA. The sample data list around 1.9 million clones, and 93% of these were observed just once. The ten top clones hold around 1.7% of the sample.

Here is what the overall study found, with its caveats: Naive subsets generally had larger estimated clonotype richness than memory subsets. Because the study included only a small number of donors, the genetic and exposure-history diversity represented was limited. When a few donors were compared, the shared fraction of clonotypes was around 5% for naive CD4, about 4% for naive CD8, more than 2% for memory CD4, and roughly 0.43% for memory CD8. Sampling was limited to blood, and TCR repertoires in tissue likely differ from TCR repertoires in blood. Even with the large sequencing depth, rarefaction of the sorted-subset datasets indicated that sequencing was incomplete. Based on pairwise subsampling, the degree of clonotype sharing among donors was expected to be affected by sequencing depth. Clonotypes shared by all four sorted-subset donors showed higher generation probabilities than non-shared clonotypes.

CD8 naive samples were CD45RO-negative cells positively selected for CCR7, giving a CD45RA+CCR7+ population that excluded TemRA cells. Donors were healthy HIV-negative adults with no recently reported acute infections or vaccinations. All donors were Caucasian adults living in Nashville, Tennessee, USA. After blood collection by leukapheresis, PBMCs were isolated using Ficoll-Histopaque density gradient centrifugation and then cryopreserved in the vapor phase of liquid nitrogen. Purity and quantity of every magnetically sorted T cell population were checked by analytical flow cytometry. Each sorted fraction had its genomic DNA isolated and then quantified by UV absorbance on a Nanodrop 2000c.

The TCR originated in a man aged 18 to 35 in good health. Some clones in this sample may be carry-over from other donors' samples. Recombination linked TRBV6-4 to TRBJ1-3; a confident D gene designation cannot be given. The sequenced sample was naive CD8+ T cells from PBMCs. This sample's cell subset or site label indicates: CD45RA+CCR7+. The CDR3 here reads CASSRGNTIYF. The DNA is TGTGCCAGCAGCAGAGGAAACACCATATATTTT.